The T cell receptor beta chain described here comes from a study of cytomegalovirus exposure and HLA in healthy donors. With 60 Vbeta and 13 Jbeta primers, the PCR was carried out. The method was immunoSEQ multiplex PCR; TCRdb's version includes in-frame clones alone and lacks a portion of them. The table records around 110,000 clones, approximately 80% of them present only once. Trimming pared 5 bases from V and 3 bases from J, leaving 10 bases between. The CDR3 has 13 residues. CDR1 is SGDLS and CDR2 is YYNGEE in the germline V gene. Sample: PBMCs. The TCR comes from a woman younger than 45 in good health and CMV-seronegative. V and J are TRBV9 and TRBJ2-3; D call uncertain. This chain's CDR3 is CASSRSLTDTQYF. The CDR3 region has the DNA TGTGCCAGCAGTCGTAGCTTAACAGATACGCAGTATTTT.